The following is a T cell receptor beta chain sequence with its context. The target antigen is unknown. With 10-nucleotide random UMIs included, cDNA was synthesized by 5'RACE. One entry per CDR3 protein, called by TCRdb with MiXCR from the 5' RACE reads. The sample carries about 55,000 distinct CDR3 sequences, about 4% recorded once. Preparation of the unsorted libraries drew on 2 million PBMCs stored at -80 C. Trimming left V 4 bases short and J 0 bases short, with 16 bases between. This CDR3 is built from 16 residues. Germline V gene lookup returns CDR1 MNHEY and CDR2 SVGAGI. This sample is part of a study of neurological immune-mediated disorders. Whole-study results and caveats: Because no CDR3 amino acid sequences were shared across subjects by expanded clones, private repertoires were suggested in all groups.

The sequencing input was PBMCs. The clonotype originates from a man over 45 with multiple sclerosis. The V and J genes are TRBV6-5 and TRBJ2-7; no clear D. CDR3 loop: CASSSPRESSSYEQYF. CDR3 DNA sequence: TGTGCCAGCAGTTCACCACGTGAAAGTAGCTCCTACGAGCAGTACTTC.